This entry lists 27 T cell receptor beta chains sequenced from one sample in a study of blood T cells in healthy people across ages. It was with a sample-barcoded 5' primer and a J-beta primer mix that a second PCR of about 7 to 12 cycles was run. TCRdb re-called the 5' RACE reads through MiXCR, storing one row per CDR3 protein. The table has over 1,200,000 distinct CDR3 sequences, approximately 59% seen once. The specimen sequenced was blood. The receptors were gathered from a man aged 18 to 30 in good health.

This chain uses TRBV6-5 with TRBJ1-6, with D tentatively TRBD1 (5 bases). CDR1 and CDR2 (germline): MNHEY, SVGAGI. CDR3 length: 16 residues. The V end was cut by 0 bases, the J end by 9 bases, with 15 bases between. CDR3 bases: TGTGCCAGCAGTTACTCTTGGGGCAGGTCGGGTTCACCCCTCCACTTT. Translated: CASSYSWGRSGSPLHF.

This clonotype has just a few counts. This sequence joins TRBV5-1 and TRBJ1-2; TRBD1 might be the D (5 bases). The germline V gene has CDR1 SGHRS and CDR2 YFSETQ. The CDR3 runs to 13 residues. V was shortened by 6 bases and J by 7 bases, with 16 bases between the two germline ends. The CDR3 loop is CASNPAGPGGYTF. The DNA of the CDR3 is TGCGCCAGCAATCCCGCGGGGCCTGGTGGCTACACCTTC.

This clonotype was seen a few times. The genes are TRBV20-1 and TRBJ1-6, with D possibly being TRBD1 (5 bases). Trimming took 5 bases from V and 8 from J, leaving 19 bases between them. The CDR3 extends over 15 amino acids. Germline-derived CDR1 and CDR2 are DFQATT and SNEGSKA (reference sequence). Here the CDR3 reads CSAYDAAGLDSPLHF. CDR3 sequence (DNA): TGCAGTGCTTACGACGCGGCAGGGCTTGATTCACCCCTCCACTTT.

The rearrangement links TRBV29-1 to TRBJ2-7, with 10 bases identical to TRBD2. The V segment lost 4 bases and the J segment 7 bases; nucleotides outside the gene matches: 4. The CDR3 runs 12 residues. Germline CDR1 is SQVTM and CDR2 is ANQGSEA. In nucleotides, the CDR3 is TGCAGCGTTGCTACTAGCGGGGAGGAGCAGTACTTC. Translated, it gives CSVATSGEEQYF.

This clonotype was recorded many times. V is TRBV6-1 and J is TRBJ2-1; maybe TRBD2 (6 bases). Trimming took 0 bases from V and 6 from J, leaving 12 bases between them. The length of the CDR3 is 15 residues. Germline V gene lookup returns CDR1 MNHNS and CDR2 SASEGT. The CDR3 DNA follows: TGTGCCAGCAGTGAAGCGGAAGGTAGCGGCAATGAGCAGTTCTTC. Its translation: CASSEAEGSGNEQFF.

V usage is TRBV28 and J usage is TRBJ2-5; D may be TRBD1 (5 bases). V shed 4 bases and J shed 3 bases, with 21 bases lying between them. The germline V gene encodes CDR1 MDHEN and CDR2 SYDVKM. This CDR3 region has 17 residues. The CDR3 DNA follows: TGTGCCAGCAGTTCTCTTACTCCTAGGGGTCGGAAAGAGACCCAGTACTTC. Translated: CASSSLTPRGRKETQYF.

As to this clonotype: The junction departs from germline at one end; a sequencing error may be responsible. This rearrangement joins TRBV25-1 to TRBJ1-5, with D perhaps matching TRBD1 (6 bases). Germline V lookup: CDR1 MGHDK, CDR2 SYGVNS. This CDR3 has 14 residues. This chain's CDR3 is CASGETGYNQPQHF. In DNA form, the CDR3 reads TGTGCCAGCGGTGAAACAGGGTACAATCAGCCCCAGCATTTT.

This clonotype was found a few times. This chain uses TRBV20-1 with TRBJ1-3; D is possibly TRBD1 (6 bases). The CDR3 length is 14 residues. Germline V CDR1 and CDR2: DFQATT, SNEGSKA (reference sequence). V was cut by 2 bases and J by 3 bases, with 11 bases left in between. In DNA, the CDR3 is TGCAGTGCTAGAACTGGGGGGCTTGGAAACACCATATATTTT. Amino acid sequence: CSARTGGLGNTIYF.

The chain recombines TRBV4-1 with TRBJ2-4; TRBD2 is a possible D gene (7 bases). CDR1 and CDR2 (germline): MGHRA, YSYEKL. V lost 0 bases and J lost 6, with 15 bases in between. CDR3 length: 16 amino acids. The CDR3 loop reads CASSQDWPGGGNIQYF. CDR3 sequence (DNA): TGCGCCAGCAGCCAAGATTGGCCGGGGGGCGGAAACATTCAGTACTTC.

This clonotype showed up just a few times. The CDR3 sequence is CSVMVAGEQETQYF. The CDR3 region has the DNA TGCAGCGTTATGGTAGCGGGGGAGCAAGAGACCCAGTACTTC. V usage is TRBV29-1 and J usage is TRBJ2-5, with 9 nucleotides matching TRBD2. The ends lost 5 bases at V and 2 bases at J; junction bases unmatched: 6. The germline CDR1 and CDR2 sequences are SQVTM and ANQGSEA. The CDR3 runs to 14 residues.

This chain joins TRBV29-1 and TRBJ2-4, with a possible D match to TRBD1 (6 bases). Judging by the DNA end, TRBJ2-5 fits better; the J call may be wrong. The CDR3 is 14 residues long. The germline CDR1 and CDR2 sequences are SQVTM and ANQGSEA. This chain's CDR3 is CSVITGHLKETQYF. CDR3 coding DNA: TGCAGCGTTATTACGGGACACCTAAAAGAGACCCAGTACTTC.

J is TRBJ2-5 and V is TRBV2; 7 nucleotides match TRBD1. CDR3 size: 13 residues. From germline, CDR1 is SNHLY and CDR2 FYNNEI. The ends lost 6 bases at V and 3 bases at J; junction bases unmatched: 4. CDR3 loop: CASSDRVKETQYF. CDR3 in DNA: TGTGCCAGCAGCGACAGGGTAAAAGAGACCCAGTACTTC. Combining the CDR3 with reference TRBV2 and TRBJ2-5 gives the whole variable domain EPEVTQTPSHQVTQMGQEVILRCVPISNHLYFYWYRQILGQKVEFLVSFYNNEISEKSEIFDDQFSVERPDGSNFTLKIRSTKLEDSAMYFCASSDRVKETQYFGPGTRLLVL.

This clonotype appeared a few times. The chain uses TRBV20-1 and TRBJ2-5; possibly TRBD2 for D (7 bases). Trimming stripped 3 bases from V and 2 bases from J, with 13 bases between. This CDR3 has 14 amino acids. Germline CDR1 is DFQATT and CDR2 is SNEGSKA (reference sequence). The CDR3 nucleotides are TGCAGTGCTAGTCTCGGGGGGCCACAAGAGACCCAGTACTTC. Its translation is CSASLGGPQETQYF.

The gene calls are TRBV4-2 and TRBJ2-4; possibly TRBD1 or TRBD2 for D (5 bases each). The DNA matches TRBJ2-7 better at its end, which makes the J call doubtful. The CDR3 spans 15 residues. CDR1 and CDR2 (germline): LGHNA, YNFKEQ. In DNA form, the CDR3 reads TGTGCCAGCAGCCCCTATCCGGGACGGACCTACGAGCAGTACTTC. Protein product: CASSPYPGRTYEQYF.

Here the CDR3 DNA reads TGTGCCACCAGTGGAGGATATAGCAATCAGCCCCAGCATTTT. Residues: CATSGGYSNQPQHF. J is TRBJ1-5 and V is TRBV24-1; D gene unclear. Germline V CDR1 and CDR2: KGHDR, SFDVKD. The CDR3 sequence is 14 residues long. Trimming took 5 bases from V and 0 from J, leaving 7 bases between them.

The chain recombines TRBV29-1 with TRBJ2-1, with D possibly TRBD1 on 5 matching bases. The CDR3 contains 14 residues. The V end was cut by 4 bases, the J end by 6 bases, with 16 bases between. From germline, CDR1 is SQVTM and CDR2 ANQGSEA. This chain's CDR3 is CSVGPQGSLNEQFF. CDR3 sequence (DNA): TGCAGCGTTGGTCCCCAGGGATCCCTCAATGAGCAGTTCTTC.

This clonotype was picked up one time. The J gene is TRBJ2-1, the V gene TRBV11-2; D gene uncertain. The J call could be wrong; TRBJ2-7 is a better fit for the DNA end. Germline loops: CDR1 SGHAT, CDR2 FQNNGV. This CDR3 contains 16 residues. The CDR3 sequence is CASSLDIGHGPYEQYF. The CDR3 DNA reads TGTGCCAGCAGCTTAGATATAGGGCACGGCCCCTACGAGCAGTACTTC.

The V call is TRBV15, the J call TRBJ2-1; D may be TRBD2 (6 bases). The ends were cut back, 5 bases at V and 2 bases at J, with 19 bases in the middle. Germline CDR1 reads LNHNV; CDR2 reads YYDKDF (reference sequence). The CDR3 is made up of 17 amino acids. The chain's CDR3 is CATSLLAALRTYNEQFF. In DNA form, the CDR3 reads TGTGCCACCAGCCTCTTAGCGGCACTTCGAACCTACAATGAGCAGTTCTTC.

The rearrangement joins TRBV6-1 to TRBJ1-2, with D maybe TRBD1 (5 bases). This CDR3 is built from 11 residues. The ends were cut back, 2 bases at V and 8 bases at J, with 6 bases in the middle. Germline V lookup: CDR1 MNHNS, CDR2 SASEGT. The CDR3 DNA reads TGTGCCAGCAGTGAACAGGGCGGCTACACCTTC. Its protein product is CASSEQGGYTF.

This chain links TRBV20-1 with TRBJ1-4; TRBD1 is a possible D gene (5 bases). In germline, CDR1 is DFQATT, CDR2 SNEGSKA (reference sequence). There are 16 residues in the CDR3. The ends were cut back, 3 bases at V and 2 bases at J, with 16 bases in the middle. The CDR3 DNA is TGCAGTGCTAGGGGGACGGGGTTCGTCACTAATGAAAAACTGTTTTTT. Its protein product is CSARGTGFVTNEKLFF.

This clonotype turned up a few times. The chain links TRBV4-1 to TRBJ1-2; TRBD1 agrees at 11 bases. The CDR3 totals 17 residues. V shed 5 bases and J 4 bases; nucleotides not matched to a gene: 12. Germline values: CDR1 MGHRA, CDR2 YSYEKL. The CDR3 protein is CASSAAGTGGSLYGYTF. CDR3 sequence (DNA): TGCGCCAGCAGCGCGGCCGGGACAGGGGGTTCACTCTATGGCTACACCTTC.

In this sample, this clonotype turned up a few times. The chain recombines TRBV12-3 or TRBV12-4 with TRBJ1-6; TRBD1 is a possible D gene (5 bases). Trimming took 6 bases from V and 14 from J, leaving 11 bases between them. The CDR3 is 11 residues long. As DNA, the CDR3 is TGTGCCAGCAGCCCAGGGCGTGCCCTCCACTTT. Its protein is CASSPGRALHF.

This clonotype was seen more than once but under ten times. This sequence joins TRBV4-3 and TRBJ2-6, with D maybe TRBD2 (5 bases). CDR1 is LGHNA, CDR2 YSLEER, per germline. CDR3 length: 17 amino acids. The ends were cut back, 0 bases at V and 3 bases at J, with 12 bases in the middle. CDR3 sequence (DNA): TGCGCCAGCAGCCAAGATAGGCTAGCTGGTGGGGCCAACGTCCTGACTTTC. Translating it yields CASSQDRLAGGANVLTF.

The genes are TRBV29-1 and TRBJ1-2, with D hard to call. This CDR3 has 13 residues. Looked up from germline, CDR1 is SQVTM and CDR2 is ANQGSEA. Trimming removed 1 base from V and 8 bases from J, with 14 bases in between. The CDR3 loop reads CSVEVILLEGYTF. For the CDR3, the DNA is TGCAGCGTTGAAGTGATACTATTGGAGGGCTACACCTTC.

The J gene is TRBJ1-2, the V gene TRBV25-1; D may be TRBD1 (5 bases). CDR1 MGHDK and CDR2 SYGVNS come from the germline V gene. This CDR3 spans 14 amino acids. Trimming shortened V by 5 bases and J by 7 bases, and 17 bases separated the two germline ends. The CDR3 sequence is CASSQDTLGAGYTF. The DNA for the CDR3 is TGTGCCAGCAGTCAGGACACGCTAGGGGCTGGCTACACCTTC.

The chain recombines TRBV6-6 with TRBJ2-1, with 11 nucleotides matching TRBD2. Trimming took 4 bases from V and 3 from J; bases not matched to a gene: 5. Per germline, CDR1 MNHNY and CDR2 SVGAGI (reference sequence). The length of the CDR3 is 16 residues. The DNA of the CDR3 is TGTGCCAGCAGTTGGTCTGGACTAGCGGGCTACAATGAGCAGTTCTTC. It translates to CASSWSGLAGYNEQFF.

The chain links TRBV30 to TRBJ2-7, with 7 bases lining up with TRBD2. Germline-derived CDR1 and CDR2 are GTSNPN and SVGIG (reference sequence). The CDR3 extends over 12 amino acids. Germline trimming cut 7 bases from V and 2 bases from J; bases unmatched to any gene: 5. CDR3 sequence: CALSSGTYEQYF. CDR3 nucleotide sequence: TGTGCCTTGTCTAGCGGTACCTACGAGCAGTACTTC.